This TCR beta chain was captured in a study of OX40 agonist ivuxolimab in advanced cancers. At baseline, cycle 4 day 1, and cycle 7 day 1, blood was sampled. This clone was seen more than once but under ten times. Repertoires were generated with immunoSEQ multiplex PCR, while TCRdb's copy carries only in-frame clones and drops some. Of under 70,000 clones listed, roughly nine tenths were seen once; the top ten hold just over 2%. The V gene's germline CDR1 is KGHSH and CDR2 LQKENI. V shed 5 bases, J shed 6 bases, and the junction held 15 bases outside the gene matches. The CDR3 loop spans 19 amino acids.

The V and J genes are TRBV18 and TRBJ2-2, with 13 bases lining up with TRBD2. This clonotype was sampled from an adult with an advanced solid tumor such as melanoma, head and neck, liver or kidney cancer. The material was CD4+ or CD8+ T cells sorted from blood, obtained in a trial of the OX40 agonist ivuxolimab. This chain's CDR3 is CASSSNVFPGLAGSGELFF. The CDR3 coding sequence is TGTGCCAGCTCATCAAATGTCTTCCCGGGACTAGCGGGGTCCGGGGAGCTGTTTTTT.